What follows are 22 T cell receptor beta chains derived from one specimen sequenced in a study of STAT3 mutations in large granular lymphocyte leukemia. General study findings and limits: Every T-cell large granular lymphocyte leukemia patient had at least one immunodominant TCR beta clonotype.

Data came from immunoSEQ multiplex PCR; TCRdb stores just in-frame clones and leaves some out. The sample holds approximately 30,000 clones; about 83% are singletons and the top ten take about 32%. Antigens of these TCRs are unknown. Sequenced material: peripheral blood mononuclear cells. Every receptor here comes from a woman aged 45-65 years with T-cell large granular lymphocyte leukemia. Some clones in this sample may be carry-over from other donors' samples.

The V and J genes are TRBV7-9 and TRBJ2-5; perhaps TRBD2 as D (5 bases). V was pared by 2 bases and J by 6 bases, with 16 bases between. The CDR3 has 15 amino acids. Germline V CDR1 and CDR2: SEHNR, FQNEAQ (reference sequence). The CDR3 DNA sequence: TGTGCCAGCAGCTTACCTGGACTGAGGGTAAAGACCCAGTACTTC. This encodes CASSLPGLRVKTQYF. Using reference TRBV7-9 and TRBJ2-5 for the parts outside the CDR3, the full variable domain is DTGVSQNPRHKITKRGQNVTFRCDPISEHNRLYWYRQTLGQGPEFLTYFQNEAQLEKSRLLSDRFSAERPKGSFSTLEIQRTEQGDSAMYLCASSLPGLRVKTQYFGPGTRLLVL.

V is TRBV18 and J is TRBJ2-7, with 10 nucleotides matching TRBD1. V lost 2 bases and J lost 4; bases outside the gene matches: 11. Germline-derived CDR1 and CDR2 are KGHSH and LQKENI. The CDR3 has 17 residues. The CDR3: CASSPGSPDRGSYEQYF. The CDR3 coding sequence is TGTGCCAGCTCACCAGGGTCTCCGGACAGGGGGTCTTACGAGCAGTACTTC.

The V call is TRBV2, the J call TRBJ2-7; possible D gene TRBD1, 5 bases. Germline CDR1 SNHLY, CDR2 FYNNEI. Trimming pared 1 base from V and 3 bases from J, leaving 13 bases between. This CDR3 is 15 amino acids long. The DNA of the CDR3 is TGTGCCAGCAGTGAAGGCCCAGGGTCAGGCTACGAGCAGTACTTC. Its translation: CASSEGPGSGYEQYF.

The chain recombines TRBV30 with TRBJ2-7; perhaps D is TRBD1 or TRBD2 (5 bases each). This CDR3 contains 13 residues. Germline V gene lookup returns CDR1 GTSNPN and CDR2 SVGIG (reference sequence). Trimming left V 1 base short and J 5 bases short, with 12 bases between. For the CDR3, the DNA is TGTGCCTGGAGTGCCCCGGGGCGGGACGAGCAGTACTTC. It translates to CAWSAPGRDEQYF.

The chain couples TRBV28 to TRBJ2-5, with D hard to call. Trimming removed 6 bases at V and 5 bases at J, with 19 bases between. Germline CDR1 reads MDHEN; CDR2 reads SYDVKM. The CDR3 runs to 15 residues. CDR3 sequence: CASSPVGLSGETQYF. CDR3 DNA sequence: TGTGCCAGCAGCCCGGTTGGGCTATCCGGGGAGACCCAGTACTTC.

The rearrangement joins TRBV11-2 to TRBJ1-2, with D uncertain. The V and J ends lost 1 base and 5 bases respectively, with 8 bases between them. Germline lookup yields CDR1 SGHAT and CDR2 FQNNGV. The CDR3 sequence is 13 residues long. The CDR3 spells CASSLGSAYGYTF. The DNA of the CDR3 is TGTGCCAGCAGCTTAGGGTCGGCTTATGGCTACACCTTC.

The V and J genes are TRBV18 and TRBJ2-7, with D possibly matching TRBD1 (6 bases). Trimming pared 6 bases from V and 3 bases from J, leaving 15 bases between. The germline gives CDR1 KGHSH, CDR2 LQKENI. This CDR3 comprises 14 residues. CDR3 DNA: TGTGCCAGCTCGCAAGGGGGACCGAACTACGAGCAGTACTTC. It encodes CASSQGGPNYEQYF.

The CDR3 spells CASSLEAGGSYGYTF. The CDR3, as DNA: TGCGCCAGCAGCTTGGAGGCAGGGGGCAGCTATGGCTACACCTTC. V gene TRBV5-1 combines with J gene TRBJ1-2; 8 bases fit TRBD1. The germline V gene encodes CDR1 SGHRS and CDR2 YFSETQ. The CDR3 is 15 amino acids. V was pared by 0 bases and J by 4 bases, with 5 bases of the junction left unmatched.

V gene TRBV13 combines with J gene TRBJ2-3; the D gene is possibly TRBD2 (6 bases). Germline V gives CDR1 PRHDT, CDR2 FYEKMQ (reference sequence). V was trimmed by 4 bases and J by 1 base, leaving 24 bases between them. This CDR3 comprises 19 residues. The CDR3: CASSSTPGGTPGGTDTQYF. As DNA, the CDR3 is TGTGCCAGCAGCTCCACTCCTGGGGGGACCCCGGGGGGCACAGATACGCAGTATTTT.

This sequence joins TRBV19 and TRBJ2-5; maybe TRBD1 (5 bases). Trimming removed 2 bases at V and 2 bases at J, with 12 bases between. Germline values: CDR1 LNHDA, CDR2 SQIVND (reference sequence). CDR3 length: 15 amino acids. CDR3 in amino acids: CASSISRARQETQYF. CDR3 in DNA: TGTGCCAGTAGTATAAGCAGGGCTCGGCAAGAGACCCAGTACTTC.

This chain uses TRBV7-3 with TRBJ2-5; 7 bases fit TRBD1. The V gene end was trimmed by 3 bases and the J gene end by 5 bases; junction bases not matched to a gene: 6. The CDR3 consists of 14 residues. CDR1 is SGHTA and CDR2 is FQGTGA in the germline V gene. The CDR3 DNA is TGTGCCAGCAGCTTGACTCCACAGGGGGAGACCCAGTACTTC. Its protein product is CASSLTPQGETQYF.

This rearrangement joins TRBV29-1 to TRBJ1-1; 9 bases fit TRBD1. The CDR3 loop spans 11 amino acids. Germline CDR1 reads SQVTM; CDR2 reads ANQGSEA. V gave up 6 bases and J gave up 5 bases; unmatched junction bases: 1. CDR3 sequence reads: CSVDRGTEAFF. CDR3 bases: TGCAGCGTCGACAGGGGGACTGAAGCTTTCTTT.

In this sample, this clone turned up a few times. This rearrangement joins TRBV7-3 to TRBJ1-3; D ambiguous. Germline-derived CDR1 and CDR2 are SGHTA and FQGTGA. The germline V and J ends were trimmed by 1 base and 3 bases, with 1 base remaining between them. The CDR3 covers 12 residues. In nucleotides, the CDR3 is TGTGCCAGCAGCTTAAGTGGAAACACCATATATTTT. The encoded protein is CASSLSGNTIYF. Full variable domain (rest looked up from reference TRBV7-3 and TRBJ1-3): GAGVSQTPSNKVTEKGKYVELRCDPISGHTALYWYRQSLGQGPEFLIYFQGTGAADDSGLPNDRFFAVRPEGSVSTLKIQRTERGDSAVYLCASSLSGNTIYFGEGSWLTVV.

The chain carries TRBV9 and TRBJ1-3; no clear D gene. CDR1 and CDR2 (germline): SGDLS, YYNGEE. Trimming stripped 4 bases from V and 0 bases from J, with 14 bases between. CDR3 length: 16 amino acids. The DNA of the CDR3 is TGTGCCAGCAGCTACGGCCGACGGTCCTCTGGAAACACCATATATTTT. Protein sequence: CASSYGRRSSGNTIYF.

The chain joins TRBV5-8 to TRBJ1-6; the match to TRBD1 covers 9 bases. The J segment lost 10 bases and the V segment lost 5 bases, leaving 4 bases of the junction unmatched. CDR1 is SGHTS, CDR2 YDEGEE, per germline. The CDR3 is 13 residues long. The CDR3 nucleotides are TGTGCCAGCAGTCGACAGGGGGGGTCACCCCTCCACTTT. Its protein is CASSRQGGSPLHF.

The gene calls are TRBV30 and TRBJ1-2; D ambiguous. The V gene lost 0 bases and the J gene lost 5 bases, with 4 bases spanning the gap. From germline, CDR1 is GTSNPN and CDR2 SVGIG (reference sequence). The CDR3 runs 11 residues. In nucleotides, the CDR3 is TGTGCCTGGAGTGTCCCTTATGGCTACACCTTC. Its translation is CAWSVPYGYTF.

This clone is deemed medium-sized. This chain uses TRBV30 with TRBJ1-5; possible D gene TRBD1, 5 bases. CDR3 size: 16 residues. Germline values: CDR1 GTSNPN, CDR2 SVGIG (reference sequence). Between the trimmed V and J ends, which lost 2 bases and 0 bases, there was a span of 14 bases. The CDR3 DNA reads as TGTGCCTGGAGTCCAACGACAGTCTATAGCAATCAGCCCCAGCATTTT. Its translation is CAWSPTTVYSNQPQHF.

The V and J genes are TRBV7-8 and TRBJ1-2, with 9 bases that match TRBD1. The V gene end was trimmed by 1 base and the J gene end by 8 bases; junction bases not matched to a gene: 5. The CDR3 spans 14 residues. Germline V CDR1 and CDR2: SGHVS, FQNEAQ. Written as DNA, the CDR3 is TGTGCCAGCAGCTTAGTGGACAGGGGTACAGGCTACACCTTC. Encoded protein: CASSLVDRGTGYTF.

The V gene is TRBV18, the J gene TRBJ1-2; D is unclear. CDR1 is KGHSH and CDR2 is LQKENI in the germline V gene. Trimming left V 0 bases short and J 4 bases short, with 12 bases between. This CDR3 is built from 15 residues. The CDR3 is CASSPPDRASYGYTF. As DNA, the CDR3 is TGTGCCAGCTCACCACCGGATAGGGCTAGCTATGGCTACACCTTC.

A word on this clone: Other DNA sequences in this sample translate to the same CDR3. The rearrangement uses TRBV5-1 and TRBJ2-2; D is perhaps TRBD1 (6 bases). Trimming cost V 6 bases and J 3 bases, with 12 bases left between them. Per germline, CDR1 SGHRS and CDR2 YFSETQ. The CDR3 has 14 amino acids. CDR3 protein: CASTSTGDTGELFF. CDR3 coding DNA: TGCGCCAGCACCTCGACAGGCGACACCGGGGAGCTGTTTTTT.

This chain joins TRBV28 and TRBJ1-1; TRBD1 might be the D (5 bases). This CDR3 is 13 amino acids long. Trimming left V 2 bases short and J 1 base short, with 5 bases between. Germline loops: CDR1 MDHEN, CDR2 SYDVKM. In nucleotides, the CDR3 is TGTGCCAGCAGTTTAGGGGGGAACACTGAAGCTTTCTTT. Translation: CASSLGGNTEAFF.

The chain carries TRBV7-9 and TRBJ1-1; the match to TRBD1 covers 7 bases. V trimming: 2 bases; J trimming: 4 bases; junction bases outside the gene matches: 4. The CDR3 is 14 amino acids. CDR1 and CDR2 from the germline V gene are SEHNR and FQNEAQ (reference sequence). CDR3 sequence (DNA): TGTGCCAGCAGCTTAATGACAGGGAGCACTGAAGCTTTCTTT. This translates into CASSLMTGSTEAFF.